The clone carrying this T cell receptor beta chain was recorded only once. This sample was taken from a study of CD8+ T cells in alopecia areata. RNA, once extracted, was reverse transcribed into cDNA for use as the sequencing template. Produced via immunoSEQ multiplex PCR; TCRdb's table is partial and in-frame only. In the table there are almost 250,000 clones, under 70% of which are singletons. The sample consisted of CD4+ T cells sorted from blood, taken at week 0. The clonotype comes from a human donor with alopecia areata.

The CDR3 coding sequence is TGCGCCAGCAGCCAAGAAGGGCAGGGGTTGGAGACCCAGTACTTC. This gives the protein CASSQEGQGLETQYF. V gene TRBV4-3 combines with J gene TRBJ2-5; tentatively, D is TRBD1 (6 bases). The CDR3 sequence is 15 residues long. V was pared by 0 bases and J by 5 bases, with 13 bases between. Looked up from germline, CDR1 is LGHNA and CDR2 is YSLEER.